This record covers a single T cell receptor (beta chain). Its antigen is currently unknown. This record belongs to a study of T cell responses to AZD1222 COVID-19 vaccine. About the research overall: Pooled in the analysis were second doses at about 4 or about 12 weeks. General study results and limits: Only a handful of AZD1222 recipients, several in all, had baseline seropositivity.

V shed 0 bases, J shed 3 bases, and the junction held 6 bases outside the gene matches. The CDR3 length is 16 residues. CDR1 and CDR2 (germline): SGHKS, YYEKEE (reference sequence). Method: immunoSEQ multiplex PCR; TCRdb's copy keeps in-frame clones and lacks some. The sample lists fewer than 90,000 clones; around nine tenths were seen once. The sample consisted of peripheral blood, taken on day 0 of AZD1222 vaccination. This clonotype originated in an adult in good health. The chain uses TRBV5-5 and TRBJ2-7; TRBD2 matches 10 bases. The CDR3 here is CASSLAAASGSYEQYF. CDR3 nucleotide sequence: TGTGCCAGCAGCTTGGCCGCAGCTAGCGGGAGCTACGAGCAGTACTTC.